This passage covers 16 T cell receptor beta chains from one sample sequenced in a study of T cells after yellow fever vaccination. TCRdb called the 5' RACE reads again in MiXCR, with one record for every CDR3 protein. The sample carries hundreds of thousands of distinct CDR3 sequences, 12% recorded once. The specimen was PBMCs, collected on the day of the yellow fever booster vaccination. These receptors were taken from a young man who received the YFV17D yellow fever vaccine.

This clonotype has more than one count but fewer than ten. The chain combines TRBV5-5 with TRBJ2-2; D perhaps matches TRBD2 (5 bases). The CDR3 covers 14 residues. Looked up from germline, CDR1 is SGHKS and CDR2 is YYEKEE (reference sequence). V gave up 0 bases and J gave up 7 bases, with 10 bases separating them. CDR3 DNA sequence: TGTGCCAGCAGCTTGGGAGGGTTTATCGGGGAGCTGTTTTTT. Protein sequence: CASSLGGFIGELFF. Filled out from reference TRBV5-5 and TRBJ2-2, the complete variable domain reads DAGVTQSPTHLIKTRGQQVTLRCSPISGHKSVSWYQQVLGQGPQFIFQYYEKEERGRGNFPDRFSARQFPNYSSELNVNALLLGDSALYLCASSLGGFIGELFFGEGSRLTVL.

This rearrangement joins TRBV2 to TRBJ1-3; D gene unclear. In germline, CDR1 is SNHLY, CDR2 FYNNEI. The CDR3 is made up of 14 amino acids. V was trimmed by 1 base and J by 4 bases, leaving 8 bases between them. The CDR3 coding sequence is TGTGCCAGCAGTGAAGAACCTGGGGGAAACACCATATATTTT. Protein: CASSEEPGGNTIYF.

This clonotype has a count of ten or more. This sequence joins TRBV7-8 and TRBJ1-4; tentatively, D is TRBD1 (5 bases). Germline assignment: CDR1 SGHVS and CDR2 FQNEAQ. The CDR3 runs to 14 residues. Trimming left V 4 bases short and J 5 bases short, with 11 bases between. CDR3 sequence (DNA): TGTGCCAGCAGCTCGTGGGGGGAAAATGAAAAACTGTTTTTT. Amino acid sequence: CASSSWGENEKLFF.

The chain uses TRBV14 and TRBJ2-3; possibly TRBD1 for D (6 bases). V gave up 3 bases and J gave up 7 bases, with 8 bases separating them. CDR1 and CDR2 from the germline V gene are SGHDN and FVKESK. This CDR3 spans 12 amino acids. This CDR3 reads CASSHGQYTQYF. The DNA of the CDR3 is TGTGCCAGCAGCCACGGACAGTATACGCAGTATTTT. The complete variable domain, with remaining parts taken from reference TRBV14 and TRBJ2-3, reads EAGVTQFPSHSVIEKGQTVTLRCDPISGHDNLYWYRRVMGKEIKFLLHFVKESKQDESGMPNNRFLAERTGGTYSTLKVQPAELEDSGVYFCASSHGQYTQYFGPGTRLTVL.

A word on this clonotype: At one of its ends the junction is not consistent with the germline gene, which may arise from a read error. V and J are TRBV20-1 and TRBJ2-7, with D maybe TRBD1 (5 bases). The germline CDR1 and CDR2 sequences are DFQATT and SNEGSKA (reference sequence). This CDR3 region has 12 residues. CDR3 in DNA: TGCAGTGCCAAGACAGCGACCTACGAGCTGTACTTC. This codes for CSAKTATYELYF.

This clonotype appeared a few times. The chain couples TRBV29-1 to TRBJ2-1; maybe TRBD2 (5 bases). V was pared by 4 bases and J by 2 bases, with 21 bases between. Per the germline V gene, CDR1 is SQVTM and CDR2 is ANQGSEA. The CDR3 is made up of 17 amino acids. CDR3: CSVGSSRGRTPYNEQFF. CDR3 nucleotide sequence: TGCAGCGTTGGGTCCAGCCGGGGAAGAACTCCCTACAATGAGCAGTTCTTC.

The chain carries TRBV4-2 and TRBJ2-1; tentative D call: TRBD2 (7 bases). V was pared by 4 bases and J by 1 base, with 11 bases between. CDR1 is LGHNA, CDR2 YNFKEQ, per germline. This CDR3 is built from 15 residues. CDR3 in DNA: TGTGCCAGCAGCCGGGAGGGGGTATCCTACAATGAGCAGTTCTTC. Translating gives CASSREGVSYNEQFF.

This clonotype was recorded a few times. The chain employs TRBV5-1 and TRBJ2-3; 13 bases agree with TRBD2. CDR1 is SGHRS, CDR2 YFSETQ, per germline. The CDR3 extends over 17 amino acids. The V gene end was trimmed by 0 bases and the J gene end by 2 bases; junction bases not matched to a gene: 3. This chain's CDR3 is CASSLGGLAGPTDTQYF. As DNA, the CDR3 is TGCGCCAGCAGCTTGGGGGGACTAGCGGGACCCACAGATACGCAGTATTTT.

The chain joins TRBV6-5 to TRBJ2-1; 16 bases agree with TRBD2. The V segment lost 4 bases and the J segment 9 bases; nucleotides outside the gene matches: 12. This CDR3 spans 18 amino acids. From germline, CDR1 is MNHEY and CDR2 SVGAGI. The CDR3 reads CASSLVPGLAGGPVEQFF. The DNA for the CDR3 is TGTGCCAGCAGTTTAGTGCCGGGACTAGCGGGAGGGCCGGTTGAGCAGTTCTTC.

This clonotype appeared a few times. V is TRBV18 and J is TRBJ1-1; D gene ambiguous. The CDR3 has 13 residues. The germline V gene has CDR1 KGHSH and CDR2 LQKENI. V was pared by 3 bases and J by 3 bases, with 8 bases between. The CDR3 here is CASSPHWDTEAFF. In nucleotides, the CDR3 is TGTGCCAGCTCACCCCACTGGGACACTGAAGCTTTCTTT.

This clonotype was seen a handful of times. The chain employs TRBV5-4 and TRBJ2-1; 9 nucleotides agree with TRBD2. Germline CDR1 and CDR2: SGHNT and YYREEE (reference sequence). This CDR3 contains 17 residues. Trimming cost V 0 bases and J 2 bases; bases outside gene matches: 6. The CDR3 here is CASSLEGGRVTYNEQFF. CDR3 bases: TGTGCCAGCAGCTTGGAGGGCGGGAGGGTAACCTACAATGAGCAGTTCTTC.

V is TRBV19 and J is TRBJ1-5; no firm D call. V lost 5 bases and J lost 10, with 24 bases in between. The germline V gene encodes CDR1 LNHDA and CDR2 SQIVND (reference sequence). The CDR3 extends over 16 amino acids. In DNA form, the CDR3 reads TGTGCCAGTAGTTCGCCGAATCGACCGCAAGGCACTCCCCAGCATTTT. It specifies CASSSPNRPQGTPQHF.

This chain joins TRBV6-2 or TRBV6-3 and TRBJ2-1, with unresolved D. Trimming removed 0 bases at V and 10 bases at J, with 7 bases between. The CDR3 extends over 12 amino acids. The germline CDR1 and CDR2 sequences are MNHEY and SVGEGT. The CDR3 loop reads CASSYSNREQFF. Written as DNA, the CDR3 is TGTGCCAGCAGTTACTCGAATAGGGAGCAGTTCTTC.

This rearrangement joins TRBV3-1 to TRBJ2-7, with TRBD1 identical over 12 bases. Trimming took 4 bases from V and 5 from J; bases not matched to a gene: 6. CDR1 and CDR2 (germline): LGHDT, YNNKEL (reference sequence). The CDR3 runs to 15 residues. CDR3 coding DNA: TGTGCCAGCAGCCTTGCCGGGACAGGGGGCGACGAGCAGTACTTC. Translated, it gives CASSLAGTGGDEQYF.

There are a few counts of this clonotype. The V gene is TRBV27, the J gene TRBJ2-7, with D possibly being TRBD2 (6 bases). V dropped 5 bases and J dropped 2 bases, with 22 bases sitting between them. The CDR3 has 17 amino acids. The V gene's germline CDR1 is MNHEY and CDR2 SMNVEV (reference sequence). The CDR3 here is CASSLPILRDSPYEQYF. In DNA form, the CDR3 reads TGTGCCAGCAGTCTACCTATTCTCCGGGACTCGCCCTACGAGCAGTACTTC.

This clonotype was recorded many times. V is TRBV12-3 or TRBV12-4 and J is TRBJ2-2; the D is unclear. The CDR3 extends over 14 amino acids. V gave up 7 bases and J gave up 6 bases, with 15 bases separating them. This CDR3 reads CASTVSAAPGELFF. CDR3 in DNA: TGTGCCAGCACCGTTTCGGCAGCCCCCGGGGAGCTGTTTTTT.